These 18 T cell receptor beta chains share one sample of origin, sequenced in a study of blood T cell repertoires in COVID-19. Here immunoSEQ multiplex PCR was the method, and the copy in TCRdb shows in-frame clones only, minus some. The sample has 200,000 or so clones, 86% seen once. The specimen sequenced was peripheral blood. The receptors here all came from a man aged 50 to 59 with acute or convalescent COVID-19.

The chain links TRBV9 to TRBJ1-5; 7 positions agree with TRBD1. Germline CDR1 reads SGDLS; CDR2 reads YYNGEE. Trimming cost V 4 bases and J 5 bases; bases outside gene matches: 9. The CDR3 is 15 amino acids. CDR3 residues: CASSSPRGIDQPQHF. The CDR3 DNA reads as TGTGCCAGCAGCTCTCCCAGGGGGATCGATCAGCCCCAGCATTTT.

With respect to this clone: Germline is not matched at one junction end, which may reflect a read error. Other DNA sequences in this specimen translate into the identical CDR3. The rearrangement joins TRBV6-6 to TRBJ1-5; perhaps TRBD1 as D (5 bases). Germline V CDR1 and CDR2: MNHNY, SVGAGI (reference sequence). The length of the CDR3 is 15 residues. The CDR3 DNA follows: TGTGCTAGCAGTTACGGAGGGGCCGGGCAGCAGCCCCAGCATTTT. It encodes CASSYGGAGQQPQHF.

The V and J genes are TRBV5-6 and TRBJ2-4, with 14 bases aligning to TRBD2. This CDR3 region has 18 residues. With 4 bases clipped from V and 1 base from J, the junction kept 7 bases outside the gene matches. Germline V CDR1 and CDR2: SGHDT, YYEEEE. Here the CDR3 DNA reads TGTGCCAGCAGCACGGGACTAGCGGGGGCGGTTGCCAAAAACATTCAGTACTTC. Translating gives CASSTGLAGAVAKNIQYF.

The genes are TRBV5-1 and TRBJ1-2; 7 nucleotides agree with TRBD1. V shed 1 base, J shed 1 base, and the junction held 1 base outside the gene matches. The CDR3 has 14 residues. Germline loops: CDR1 SGHRS, CDR2 YFSETQ. CDR3: CASSLTGVNYGYTF. The CDR3 nucleotides are TGCGCCAGCAGCTTGACAGGGGTTAACTATGGCTACACCTTC.

The rearrangement uses TRBV10-3 and TRBJ1-1; 9 bases agree with TRBD1. The V segment lost 3 bases and the J segment 5 bases; nucleotides outside the gene matches: 10. The CDR3 is made up of 16 amino acids. CDR1 and CDR2 from the germline V gene are ENHRY and SYGVKD. CDR3 sequence: CAISDRAGQGVTEAFF. CDR3 nucleotide sequence: TGTGCCATCAGTGATCGGGCGGGACAGGGTGTTACTGAAGCTTTCTTT.

The chain combines TRBV2 with TRBJ1-1; D possibly corresponds to TRBD1 (6 bases). CDR3 length: 12 amino acids. Per the germline V gene, CDR1 is SNHLY and CDR2 is FYNNEI. V lost 3 bases, J lost 11 bases, and 13 bases lay in between. The CDR3 protein is CASSEGGRTAFF. DNA for the CDR3: TGTGCCAGCAGTGAGGGGGGGCGAACGGCTTTCTTT.

The sample holds one count of this clone. V usage is TRBV4-1 and J usage is TRBJ1-5, with 7 positions matching TRBD1. CDR3 length: 16 amino acids. Germline V CDR1 and CDR2: MGHRA, YSYEKL. V lost 2 bases, J lost 6 bases, and 10 bases stayed unmatched. CDR3: CASSQQSTGQGQPQHF. The DNA of the CDR3 is TGCGCCAGCAGCCAACAATCGACAGGGCAAGGTCAGCCCCAGCATTTT.

The gene calls are TRBV14 and TRBJ1-5; D is ambiguous. The CDR3 totals 14 residues. Trimming removed 0 bases at V and 4 bases at J, with 7 bases between. Germline V lookup: CDR1 SGHDN, CDR2 FVKESK. CDR3 sequence (DNA): TGTGCCAGCAGCCAAGATCGAGCAAATCAGCCCCAGCATTTT. This sequence encodes CASSQDRANQPQHF.

The genes are TRBV5-1 and TRBJ1-4, with D hard to call. The germline V gene has CDR1 SGHRS and CDR2 YFSETQ. CDR3 size: 15 residues. Between the trimmed V and J ends, which lost 0 bases and 4 bases, there was a span of 10 bases. CDR3 amino acids: CASSLDTGINEKLFF. The CDR3 bases are TGCGCCAGCAGCTTGGATACCGGGATTAATGAAAAACTGTTTTTT. Drawing the rest from reference TRBV5-1 and TRBJ1-4, the complete variable domain is KAGVTQTPRYLIKTRGQQVTLSCSPISGHRSVSWYQQTPGQGLQFLFEYFSETQRNKGNFPGRFSGRQFSNSRSEMNVSTLELGDSALYLCASSLDTGINEKLFFGSGTQLSVL.

CDR3 in DNA: TGTGCCAGCAGCCCTTCGCGGAATTTTAATGAAAAACTGTTTTTT. Translated, it gives CASSPSRNFNEKLFF. The chain links TRBV7-2 to TRBJ1-4; D unclear. Trimming removed 5 bases from V and 4 bases from J, with 14 bases in between. CDR1 and CDR2 (germline): SGHTA, FQGNSA. The CDR3 loop spans 15 amino acids.

The gene calls are TRBV10-3 and TRBJ2-1, with TRBD1 matching 7 bases. V lost 5 bases and J lost 10; bases outside the gene matches: 11. There are 14 residues in the CDR3. CDR1 and CDR2 from the germline V gene are ENHRY and SYGVKD. The CDR3 sequence is CAISQRTGGLEQFF. CDR3 sequence (DNA): TGTGCCATCAGTCAAAGGACAGGAGGTCTCGAGCAGTTCTTC.

The chain employs TRBV7-8 and TRBJ1-5; D is ambiguous. Per the germline V gene, CDR1 is SGHVS and CDR2 is FQNEAQ. The CDR3 totals 16 residues. V dropped 0 bases and J dropped 4 bases, with 13 bases sitting between them. CDR3 nucleotide sequence: TGTGCCAGCAGCTTAGCAGCGGGCAGAACGAATCAGCCCCAGCATTTT. Amino acids: CASSLAAGRTNQPQHF.

This chain connects TRBV6-5 to TRBJ2-1, with no clear D. The germline V gene encodes CDR1 MNHEY and CDR2 SVGAGI. V gave up 7 bases and J gave up 8 bases, with 12 bases separating them. The CDR3 has 12 residues. Written as DNA, the CDR3 is TGTGCCAGCAATACAGAGAGCTATGAGCAGTTCTTC. Translating it yields CASNTESYEQFF.

The V gene is TRBV4-1, the J gene TRBJ1-2, with D possibly being TRBD1 (6 bases). Germline lookup yields CDR1 MGHRA and CDR2 YSYEKL. This CDR3 region has 16 residues. V was cut by 1 base and J by 4 bases, with 16 bases left in between. Here the CDR3 reads CASSQVVRGLSYGYTF. The CDR3, as DNA: TGCGCCAGCAGCCAAGTGGTCAGGGGATTGAGCTATGGCTACACCTTC.

CDR3 sequence (DNA): TGTGCCAGCACGCGGGGGGCTAATGAAAAACTGTTTTTT. Translating it yields CASTRGANEKLFF. The chain couples TRBV2 to TRBJ1-4, with a weak D call TRBD1 (5 bases). CDR3 length: 13 residues. Germline lookup yields CDR1 SNHLY and CDR2 FYNNEI. V lost 7 bases and J 3 bases, leaving 9 bases between the germline ends.

The chain has TRBV5-1 and TRBJ2-1; 10 bases align to TRBD2. This CDR3 region has 15 residues. J gave up 3 bases and V 3 bases, and 3 bases lay outside the gene matches. Germline assignment: CDR1 SGHRS and CDR2 YFSETQ. The CDR3 reads CASSSAGGLYNEQFF. The CDR3 bases are TGCGCCAGCAGCTCAGCGGGGGGGCTCTACAATGAGCAGTTCTTC.

The chain joins TRBV5-5 to TRBJ1-5; a weak D match, TRBD1 (5 bases). This CDR3 contains 14 residues. CDR1 and CDR2 (germline): SGHKS, YYEKEE (reference sequence). V was clipped by 4 bases and J by 7 bases, with 15 bases between them. The DNA for the CDR3 is TGTGCCAGCAGCCTATATGCGGGGGAACAGCCCCAGCATTTT. Residues: CASSLYAGEQPQHF.

V is TRBV6-5 and J is TRBJ1-4, with D hard to call. Germline CDR1 and CDR2: MNHEY and SVGAGI. V was clipped by 6 bases and J by 0 bases, with 8 bases between them. The CDR3 sequence is 14 residues long. CDR3 nucleotides: TGTGCCAGCAGGTGGACTACAACTAATGAAAAACTGTTTTTT. Translated: CASRWTTTNEKLFF.